This T cell receptor beta chain was documented in a study of graft-versus-host responses after intestinal transplantation. Looked up from germline, CDR1 is SGHDN and CDR2 is FVKESK. Trimming removed 1 base at V and 5 bases at J, with 7 bases between. The CDR3 is 13 residues long. Assay: immunoSEQ multiplex PCR; the TCRdb copy retains only in-frame clones and omits some. Of about 86,000 clones listed, around 86% are singletons. On this clone: Its antigen is not identified.

This sequence was found in a human donor who received an intestinal transplant. The chain employs TRBV14 and TRBJ2-3; D not certain. This specimen consisted of unstimulated CD8+ T cells sorted from spleen or lymph node cells, obtained before intestinal transplant. CDR3 nucleotide sequence: TGTGCCAGCAGCCAAGTTCGTATAGATACGCAGTATTTT. This encodes CASSQVRIDTQYF.